This T cell receptor (beta chain) stems from a study of shared clonotypes between healthy human individuals. Study-level information: Those who served as donors were two women and a few men between the ages of 18 and 49.

This clone was recorded once. Its antigen is unknown. General study results and limits: Specimens sampled were limited to blood, with tissue repertoires likely differing.

V was pared by 0 bases and J by 3 bases, with 4 bases between. Per the germline V gene, CDR1 is SGDLS and CDR2 is YYNGEE. The CDR3 extends over 12 amino acids. Method: immunoSEQ multiplex PCR; TCRdb's copy keeps in-frame clones and lacks some. The sample carries roughly 660,000 clones, about 90% recorded once. CD8 memory cells included CD45RO+ cells plus CCR7-negative CD45RA+ TemRA cells. Sequenced: memory CD8+ T cells from PBMCs. Subset in this sample: CD45RO+ cells pooled with CCR7-negative TemRA cells. J is TRBJ2-7 and V is TRBV9; unclear D gene. The TCR originated in a man between 18 and 29 years old in good health. Some clones in this sample may be carry-over from other donors' samples. CDR3 amino acids: CASSVGGYEQYF. CDR3 nucleotides: TGTGCCAGCAGCGTAGGAGGCTACGAGCAGTACTTC.